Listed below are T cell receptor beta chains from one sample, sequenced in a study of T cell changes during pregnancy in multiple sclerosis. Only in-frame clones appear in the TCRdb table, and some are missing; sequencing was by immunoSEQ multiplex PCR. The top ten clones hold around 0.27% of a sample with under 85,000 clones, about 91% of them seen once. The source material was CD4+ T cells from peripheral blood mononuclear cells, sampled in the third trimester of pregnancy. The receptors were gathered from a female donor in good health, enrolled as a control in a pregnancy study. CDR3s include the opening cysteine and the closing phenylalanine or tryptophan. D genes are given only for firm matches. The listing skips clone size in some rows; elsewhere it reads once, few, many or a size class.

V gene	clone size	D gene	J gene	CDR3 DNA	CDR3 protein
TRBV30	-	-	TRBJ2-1	TGTGCCTGGAGTGTATACGCCGCAGGGGGGAATGAGCAGTTCTTC	CAWSVYAAGGNEQFF
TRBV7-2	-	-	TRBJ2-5	TGTGCCAGCAGCTTAGCGGGGGGGCCTTGGGAGACCCAGTACTTC	CASSLAGGPWETQYF
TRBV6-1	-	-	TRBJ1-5	TGTGCCAGCAGCCTGGAGACCAATCAGCCCCAGCATTTT	CASSLETNQPQHF
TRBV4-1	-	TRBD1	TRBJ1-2	TGCGCCAGCAGCCAAGCCCAGGACAGGGACTATGGCTACACCTTC	CASSQAQDRDYGYTF
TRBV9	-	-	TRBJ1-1	TGTGCCAGCAGCGTCGAATTACAGGGGAACACTGAAGCTTTCTTT	CASSVELQGNTEAFF
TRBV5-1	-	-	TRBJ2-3	TGCGCCAGCAGCTTGGCCGGGACTAGCACAGATACGCAGTATTTT	CASSLAGTSTDTQYF
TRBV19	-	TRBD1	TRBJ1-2	TGTGCCAGTAGACTGACAGGGGGTCGGATCTATGGCTACACCTTC	CASRLTGGRIYGYTF
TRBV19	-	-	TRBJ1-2	TGTGCCAGTAGTATACGGCAGGGAGGCTACACCTTC	CASSIRQGGYTF
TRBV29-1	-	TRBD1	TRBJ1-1	TGCAGCGTTGTTCGCAGGGGGGTGGGGACTGAAGCTTTCTTT	CSVVRRGVGTEAFF
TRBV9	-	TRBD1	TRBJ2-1	TGTGCCAGCAGCTTAGACAGGGGGCGAAATGAGCAGTTCTTC	CASSLDRGRNEQFF
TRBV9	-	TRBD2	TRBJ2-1	TGTGCCAGCAGCGTAGAGTCCGGGGGGGACAATGAGCAGTTCTTC	CASSVESGGDNEQFF
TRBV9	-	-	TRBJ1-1	TGTGCCAGCAGCTTTACAGGGAACACTGAAGCTTTCTTT	CASSFTGNTEAFF
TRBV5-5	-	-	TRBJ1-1	TGTGCCAGCAGCCCGGATGGGGACATGAACACTGAAGCTTTCTTT	CASSPDGDMNTEAFF
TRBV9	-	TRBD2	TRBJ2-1	TGTGCCAGCAGCGTAGGGGGCGGGGGGGCCGTTGAGCAGTTCTTC	CASSVGGGGAVEQFF
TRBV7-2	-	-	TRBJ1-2	TGTGCCAGCAGCTTAGGTACAGGGATAGGCTATGGCTACACCTTC	CASSLGTGIGYGYTF
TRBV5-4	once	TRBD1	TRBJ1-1	TGTGCCAGCAGCCCTTGGACAGGGGGCTCGAACACTGAAGCTTTCTTT	CASSPWTGGSNTEAFF
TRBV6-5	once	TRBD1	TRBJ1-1	TGTGCCAGCAGATTCGGACAGGGGATATCGGAAGCTTTCTTT	CASRFGQGISEAFF
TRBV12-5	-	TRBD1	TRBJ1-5	TGTGCTAGTGGTCTCGGACAGGGGAATCAGCCCCAGCATTTT	CASGLGQGNQPQHF
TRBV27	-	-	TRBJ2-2	TGTGCCAGCAGTCCACAGAACACCGGGGAGCTGTTTTTT	CASSPQNTGELFF
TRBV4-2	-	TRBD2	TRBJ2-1	TGTGCCAGCAGCCAAGATCTAGCGGCTGCCTACAATGAGCAGTTCTTC	CASSQDLAAAYNEQFF
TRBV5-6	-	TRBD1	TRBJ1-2	TGTGCCAGCAGCTCGGGACAGACGATCTATGGCTACACCTTC	CASSSGQTIYGYTF
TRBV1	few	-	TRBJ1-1	TGCACCAGCAGCCAGTTAGGGACAGGGATCATGAACACTGAAGCTTTCTTT	CTSSQLGTGIMNTEAFF
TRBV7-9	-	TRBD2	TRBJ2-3	TGTGCCAGCAGCTTATATACTAGCGGGAGCACAGATACGCAGTATTTT	CASSLYTSGSTDTQYF
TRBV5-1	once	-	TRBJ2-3	TGCGCCAGCAGCGGGGGGGGGCCCACAGATACGCAGTATTTT	CASSGGGPTDTQYF
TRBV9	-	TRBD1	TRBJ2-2	TGTGCCAGCAACCCGGGACAGGGTAGCCCCGGGGAGCTGTTTTTT	CASNPGQGSPGELFF
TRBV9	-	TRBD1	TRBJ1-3	TGTGCCAGCAGCGTAGCACAGGGGTTCGGAAACACCATATATTTT	CASSVAQGFGNTIYF
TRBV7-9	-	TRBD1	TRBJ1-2	TGTGCCAGCAGCTTAGCGCTAACGGGACAGGGGGCTGGTGGCTACACCTTC	CASSLALTGQGAGGYTF
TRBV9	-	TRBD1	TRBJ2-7	TGTGCCAGCAGCGTAGGGACAGGGAATTTCGCCAACGAGCAGTACTTC	CASSVGTGNFANEQYF
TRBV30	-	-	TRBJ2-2	TGTGCCTGGAGTAAGGGACTTAACACCGGGGAGCTGTTTTTT	CAWSKGLNTGELFF
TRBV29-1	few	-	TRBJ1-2	TGCAGCGTTGCCAGGGATGGTAATAACTATGGCTACACCTTC	CSVARDGNNYGYTF
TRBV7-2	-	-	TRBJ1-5	TGTGCCAGCAGCACAGCAGGCAATCAGCCCCAGCATTTT	CASSTAGNQPQHF
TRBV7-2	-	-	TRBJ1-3	TGTGCCAGCAGCAGCAGGGGTCCCTCTGGAAACACCATATATTTT	CASSSRGPSGNTIYF
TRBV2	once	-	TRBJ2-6	TGTGCCACTTCGTCTGGGGCCAACGTCCTGACTTTC	CATSSGANVLTF
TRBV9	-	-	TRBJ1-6	TGTGCCAGCAGCGCTCGACAGGCTACTTCACCCCTCCACTTT	CASSARQATSPLHF
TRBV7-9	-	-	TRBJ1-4	TGTGCCAGCAGCTTGGGCCCTGGTGAAAAACTGTTTTTT	CASSLGPGEKLFF
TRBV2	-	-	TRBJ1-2	TGTGCCAGCATTGGGGGAGGTTTGAACTATGGCTACACCTTC	CASIGGGLNYGYTF
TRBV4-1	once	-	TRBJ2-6	TGCGCCAGCAGCCAAGAGGTGGGGACATCTAACTCTGGGGCCAACGTCCTGACTTTC	CASSQEVGTSNSGANVLTF
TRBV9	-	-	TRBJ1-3	TGTGCCAGCAGCGCGCAGGGAACGGGCGGAAACACCATATATTTT	CASSAQGTGGNTIYF
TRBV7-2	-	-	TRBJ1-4	TGTGCCAGCAGCTTAGCGCGTGAAAAACTGTTTTTT	CASSLAREKLFF
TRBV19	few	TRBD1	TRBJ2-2	TGTGCCAGTAGTCTACGAACAGGGGGCACCGGGGAGCTGTTTTTT	CASSLRTGGTGELFF
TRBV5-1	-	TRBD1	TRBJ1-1	TGCGCCAGCAGCCCATACAGGGGGAACACTGAAGCTTTCTTT	CASSPYRGNTEAFF
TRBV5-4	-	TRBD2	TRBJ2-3	TGTGCCAGCAGCTTGGAAGCGGGGGGTATCACAGATACGCAGTATTTT	CASSLEAGGITDTQYF
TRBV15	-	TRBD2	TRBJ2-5	TGTGCCACCAGCGAGCGGGGGGAGTTCCAAGAGACCCAGTACTTC	CATSERGEFQETQYF
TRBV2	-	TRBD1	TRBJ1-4	TGTGCCAGCAGTGAAGCGGGGACAGGAAATGAAAAACTGTTTTTT	CASSEAGTGNEKLFF
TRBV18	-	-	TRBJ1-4	TGTGCCAGCTCACCACCACAGGCAACTAATGAAAAACTGTTTTTT	CASSPPQATNEKLFF
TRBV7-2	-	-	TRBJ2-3	TGTGCCAGCAGTGATAGGGGATTATACACAGATACGCAGTATTTT	CASSDRGLYTDTQYF
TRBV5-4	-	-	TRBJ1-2	TGTGCCAGCAGCTTGGACTGGGGCTCCTATGGCTACACCTTC	CASSLDWGSYGYTF
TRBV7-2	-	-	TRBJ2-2	TGTGCCAGCAGCTTATATACTGCAGGGATCACCGGGGAGCTGTTTTTT	CASSLYTAGITGELFF
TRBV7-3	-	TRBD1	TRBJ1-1	TGTGCCAGCAGCTTAAACAGGGGGATGAACACTGAAGCTTTCTTT	CASSLNRGMNTEAFF
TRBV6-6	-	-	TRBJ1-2	TGTGCCAGCAGCACCCCAGGGGACTATGGCTACACCTTC	CASSTPGDYGYTF
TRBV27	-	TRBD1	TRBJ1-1	TGTGCCAGCAGTTCAACGACAGGGGTGGGTGAAGCTTTCTTT	CASSSTTGVGEAFF
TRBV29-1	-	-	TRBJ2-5	TGCAGCGTTGACAGGGAGGTGCGAGAGACCCAGTACTTC	CSVDREVRETQYF
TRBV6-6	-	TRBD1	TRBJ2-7	TGTGCCAGCAGTTCCCCCCGACAGGGGGCATACGAGCAGTACTTC	CASSSPRQGAYEQYF